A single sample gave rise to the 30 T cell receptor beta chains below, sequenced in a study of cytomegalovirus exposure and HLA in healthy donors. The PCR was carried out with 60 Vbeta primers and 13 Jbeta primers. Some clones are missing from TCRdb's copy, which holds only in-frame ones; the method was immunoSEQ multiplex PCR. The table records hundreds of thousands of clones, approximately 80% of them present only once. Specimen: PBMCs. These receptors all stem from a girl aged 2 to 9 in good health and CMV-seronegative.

The CDR3 loop reads CASSPEPRDSFVSGYTF. The CDR3 DNA follows: TGCGCCAGCAGCCCCGAGCCTCGGGACAGTTTTGTAAGTGGCTACACCTTC. The chain employs TRBV4-1 and TRBJ1-2; 7 nucleotides match TRBD1. The CDR3 loop spans 17 amino acids. After removal of 4 bases from V and 7 bases from J, the junction contained 18 bases not matched to a gene. The V gene's germline CDR1 is MGHRA and CDR2 YSYEKL.

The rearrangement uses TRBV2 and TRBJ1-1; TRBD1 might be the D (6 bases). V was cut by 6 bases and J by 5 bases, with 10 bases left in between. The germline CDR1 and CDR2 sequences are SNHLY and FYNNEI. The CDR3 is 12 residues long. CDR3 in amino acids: CASRADRTEAFF. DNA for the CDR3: TGTGCCAGCAGGGCTGACAGGACTGAAGCTTTCTTT. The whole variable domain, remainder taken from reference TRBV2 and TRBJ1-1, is EPEVTQTPSHQVTQMGQEVILRCVPISNHLYFYWYRQILGQKVEFLVSFYNNEISEKSEIFDDQFSVERPDGSNFTLKIRSTKLEDSAMYFCASRADRTEAFFGQGTRLTVV.

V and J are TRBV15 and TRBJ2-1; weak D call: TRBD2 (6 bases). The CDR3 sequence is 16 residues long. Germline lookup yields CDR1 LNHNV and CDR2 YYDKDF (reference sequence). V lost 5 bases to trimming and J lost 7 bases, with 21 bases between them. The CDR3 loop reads CATSDLNRRVSNEQFF. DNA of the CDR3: TGTGCCACCAGCGACCTGAATAGGAGGGTCTCGAATGAGCAGTTCTTC.

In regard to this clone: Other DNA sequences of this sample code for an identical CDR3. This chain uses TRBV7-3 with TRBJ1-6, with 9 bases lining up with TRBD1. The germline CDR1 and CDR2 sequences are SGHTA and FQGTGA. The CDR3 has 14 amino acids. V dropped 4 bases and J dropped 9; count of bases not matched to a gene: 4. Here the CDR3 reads CASSSGQGGSPLHF. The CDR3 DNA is TGTGCCAGCAGCTCGGGACAGGGTGGTTCACCCCTCCACTTT.

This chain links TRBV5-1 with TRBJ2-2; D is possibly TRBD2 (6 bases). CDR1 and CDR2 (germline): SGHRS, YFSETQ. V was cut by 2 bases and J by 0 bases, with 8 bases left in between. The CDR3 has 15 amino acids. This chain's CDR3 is CASSFSGANTGELFF. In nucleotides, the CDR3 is TGCGCCAGCAGCTTTTCGGGGGCGAACACCGGGGAGCTGTTTTTT.

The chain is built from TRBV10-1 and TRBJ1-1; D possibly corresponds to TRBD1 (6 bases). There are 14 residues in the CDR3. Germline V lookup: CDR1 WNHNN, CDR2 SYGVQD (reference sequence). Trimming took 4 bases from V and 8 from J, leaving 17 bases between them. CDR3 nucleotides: TGCGCCAGCAGTGCCCTTTCCAGGGGTGGGGAAGCTTTCTTT. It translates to CASSALSRGGEAFF.

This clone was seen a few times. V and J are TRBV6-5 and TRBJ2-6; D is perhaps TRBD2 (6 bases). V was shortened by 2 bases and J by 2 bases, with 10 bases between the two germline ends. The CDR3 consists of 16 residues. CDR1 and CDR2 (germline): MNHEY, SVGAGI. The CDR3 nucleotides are TGTGCCAGCAGTTACATCGGGGGAACTGGGGCCAACGTCCTGACTTTC. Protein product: CASSYIGGTGANVLTF.

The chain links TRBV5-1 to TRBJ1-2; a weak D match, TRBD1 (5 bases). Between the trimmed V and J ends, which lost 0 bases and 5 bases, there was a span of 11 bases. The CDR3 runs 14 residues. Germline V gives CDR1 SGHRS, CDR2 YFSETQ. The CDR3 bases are TGCGCCAGCAGCTTGGGACAGAATAGGTATGGCTACACCTTC. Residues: CASSLGQNRYGYTF.

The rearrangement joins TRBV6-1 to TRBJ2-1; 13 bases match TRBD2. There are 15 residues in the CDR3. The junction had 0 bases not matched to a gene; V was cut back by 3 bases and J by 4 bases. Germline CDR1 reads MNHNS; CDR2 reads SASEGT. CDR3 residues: CASSETSGRYNEQFF. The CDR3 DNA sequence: TGTGCCAGCAGTGAGACTAGCGGGAGGTACAATGAGCAGTTCTTC.

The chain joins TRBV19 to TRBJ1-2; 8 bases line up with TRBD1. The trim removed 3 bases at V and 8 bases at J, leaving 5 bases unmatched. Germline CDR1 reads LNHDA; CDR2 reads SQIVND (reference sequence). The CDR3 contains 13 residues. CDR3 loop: CASSMGQDGGYTF. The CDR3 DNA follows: TGTGCCAGTAGTATGGGACAGGACGGGGGCTACACCTTC. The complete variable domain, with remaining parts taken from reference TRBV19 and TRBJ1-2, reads DGGITQSPKYLFRKEGQNVTLSCEQNLNHDAMYWYRQDPGQGLRLIYYSQIVNDFQKGDIAEGYSVSREKKESFPLTVTSAQKNPTAFYLCASSMGQDGGYTFGSGTRLTVV.

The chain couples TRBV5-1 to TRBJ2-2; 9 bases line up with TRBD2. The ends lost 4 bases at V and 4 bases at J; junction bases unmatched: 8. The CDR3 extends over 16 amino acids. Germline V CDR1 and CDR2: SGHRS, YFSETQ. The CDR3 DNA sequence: TGCGCCAGCAGCCCCATAGCGGGGGACCTCACCGGGGAGCTGTTTTTT. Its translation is CASSPIAGDLTGELFF. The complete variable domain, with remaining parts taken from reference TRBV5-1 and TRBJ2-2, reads KAGVTQTPRYLIKTRGQQVTLSCSPISGHRSVSWYQQTPGQGLQFLFEYFSETQRNKGNFPGRFSGRQFSNSRSEMNVSTLELGDSALYLCASSPIAGDLTGELFFGEGSRLTVL.

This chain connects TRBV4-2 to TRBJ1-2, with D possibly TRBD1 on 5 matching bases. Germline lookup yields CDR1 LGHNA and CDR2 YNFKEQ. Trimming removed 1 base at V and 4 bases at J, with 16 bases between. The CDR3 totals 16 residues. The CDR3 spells CASSQAPKTVTYGYTF. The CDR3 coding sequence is TGTGCCAGCAGCCAAGCCCCAAAGACAGTAACCTATGGCTACACCTTC.

CDR3 residues: CASSDQTASGANVLTF. The CDR3 DNA reads TGTGCCAGCAGTGACCAGACAGCCTCTGGGGCCAACGTCCTGACTTTC. The V call is TRBV25-1, the J call TRBJ2-6; D might be TRBD1 (5 bases). In germline, CDR1 is MGHDK, CDR2 SYGVNS. Trimming shortened V by 3 bases and J by 0 bases, and 9 bases separated the two germline ends. The CDR3 length is 16 residues.

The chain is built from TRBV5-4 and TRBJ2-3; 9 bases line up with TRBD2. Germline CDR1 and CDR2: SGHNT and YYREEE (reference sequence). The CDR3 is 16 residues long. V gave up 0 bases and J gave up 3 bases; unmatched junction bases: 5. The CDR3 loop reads CASSLGGGGATDTQYF. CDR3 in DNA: TGTGCCAGCAGCTTGGGGGGCGGGGGGGCTACAGATACGCAGTATTTT.

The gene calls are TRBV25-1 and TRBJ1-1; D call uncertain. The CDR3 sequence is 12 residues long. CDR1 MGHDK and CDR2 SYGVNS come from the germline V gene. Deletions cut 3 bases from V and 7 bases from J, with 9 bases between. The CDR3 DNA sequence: TGTGCCAGCAGTGAGGGCCAGAATGAAGCTTTCTTT. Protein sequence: CASSEGQNEAFF.

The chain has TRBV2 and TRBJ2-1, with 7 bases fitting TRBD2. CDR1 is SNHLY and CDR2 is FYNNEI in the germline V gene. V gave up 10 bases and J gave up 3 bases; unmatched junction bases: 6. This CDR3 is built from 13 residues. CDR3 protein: CATGGGNYNEQFF. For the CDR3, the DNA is TGTGCCACTGGGGGGGGGAACTACAATGAGCAGTTCTTC.

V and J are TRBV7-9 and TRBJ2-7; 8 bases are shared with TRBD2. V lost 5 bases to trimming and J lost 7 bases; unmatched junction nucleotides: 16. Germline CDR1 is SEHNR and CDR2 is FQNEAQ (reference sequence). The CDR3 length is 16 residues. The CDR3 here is CASSPRSAGGLREQYF. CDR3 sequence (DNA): TGTGCCAGCAGCCCCAGGTCGGCGGGAGGCCTTAGGGAGCAGTACTTC. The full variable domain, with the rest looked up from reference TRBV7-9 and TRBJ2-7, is DTGVSQNPRHKITKRGQNVTFRCDPISEHNRLYWYRQTLGQGPEFLTYFQNEAQLEKSRLLSDRFSAERPKGSFSTLEIQRTEQGDSAMYLCASSPRSAGGLREQYFGPGTRLTVT.

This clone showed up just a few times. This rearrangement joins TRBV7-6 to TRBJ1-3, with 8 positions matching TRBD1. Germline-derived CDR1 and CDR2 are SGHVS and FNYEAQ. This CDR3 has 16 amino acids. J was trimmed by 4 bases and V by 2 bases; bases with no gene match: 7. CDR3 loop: CASSLMTRDRGNTIYF. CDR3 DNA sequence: TGTGCCAGCAGCTTAATGACCCGGGACAGGGGAAACACCATATATTTT.

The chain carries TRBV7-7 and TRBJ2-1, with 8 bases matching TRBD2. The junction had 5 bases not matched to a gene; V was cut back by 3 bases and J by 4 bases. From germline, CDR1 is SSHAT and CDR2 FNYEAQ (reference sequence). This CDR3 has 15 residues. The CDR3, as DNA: TGTGCCAGCAGCTTGTCGAGCGGGAGTTACAATGAGCAGTTCTTC. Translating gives CASSLSSGSYNEQFF.

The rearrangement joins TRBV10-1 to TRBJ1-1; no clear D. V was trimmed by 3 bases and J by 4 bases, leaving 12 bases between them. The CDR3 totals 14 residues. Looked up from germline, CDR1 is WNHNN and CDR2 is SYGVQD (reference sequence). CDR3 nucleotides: TGCGCCAGCAGTGACAGTGCGGAACGCACTGAAGCTTTCTTT. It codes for CASSDSAERTEAFF.

CDR3 coding DNA: TGTGCCAGTAGTATAGGCGGGGGGGACCTCGGGGCCTATGGCTACACCTTC. Amino acids: CASSIGGGDLGAYGYTF. The rearrangement links TRBV19 to TRBJ1-2; TRBD1 is a possible D gene (5 bases). The CDR3 extends over 17 amino acids. V was pared by 1 base and J by 4 bases, with 19 bases between. Germline loops: CDR1 LNHDA, CDR2 SQIVND (reference sequence).

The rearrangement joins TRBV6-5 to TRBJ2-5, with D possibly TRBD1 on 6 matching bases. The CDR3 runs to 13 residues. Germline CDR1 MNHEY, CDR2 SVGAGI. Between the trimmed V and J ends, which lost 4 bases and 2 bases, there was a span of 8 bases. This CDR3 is CASSFGQQETQYF. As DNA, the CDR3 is TGTGCCAGCAGTTTCGGACAGCAAGAGACCCAGTACTTC.

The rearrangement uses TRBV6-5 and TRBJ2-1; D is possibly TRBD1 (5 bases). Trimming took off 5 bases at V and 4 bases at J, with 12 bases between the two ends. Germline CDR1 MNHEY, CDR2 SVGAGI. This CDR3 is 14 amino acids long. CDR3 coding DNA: TGTGCCAGCAGTCAGGGCTGGGGTTACAATGAGCAGTTCTTC. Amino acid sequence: CASSQGWGYNEQFF.

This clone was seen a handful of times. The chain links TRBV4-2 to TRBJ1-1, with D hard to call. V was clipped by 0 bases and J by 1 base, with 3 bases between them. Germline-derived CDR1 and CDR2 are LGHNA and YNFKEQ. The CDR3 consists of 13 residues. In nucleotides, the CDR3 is TGTGCCAGCAGCCAAGACAGGAACACTGAAGCTTTCTTT. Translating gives CASSQDRNTEAFF.

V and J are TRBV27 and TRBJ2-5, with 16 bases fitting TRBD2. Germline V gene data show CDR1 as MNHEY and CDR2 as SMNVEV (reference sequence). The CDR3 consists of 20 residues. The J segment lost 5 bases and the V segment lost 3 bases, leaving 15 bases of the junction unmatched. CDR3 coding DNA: TGTGCCAGCAGTTTGTGGTTTGAGGGGACTAGCGGGAGGGTGTTGGAGACCCAGTACTTC. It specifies CASSLWFEGTSGRVLETQYF.

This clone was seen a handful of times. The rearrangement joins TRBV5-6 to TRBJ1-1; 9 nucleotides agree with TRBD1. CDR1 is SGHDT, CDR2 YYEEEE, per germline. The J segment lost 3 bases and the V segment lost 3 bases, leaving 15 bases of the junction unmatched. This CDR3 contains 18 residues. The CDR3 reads CASSYFGGTGYLDTEAFF. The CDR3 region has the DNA TGTGCCAGCAGCTACTTCGGGGGGACAGGGTACTTGGACACTGAAGCTTTCTTT.

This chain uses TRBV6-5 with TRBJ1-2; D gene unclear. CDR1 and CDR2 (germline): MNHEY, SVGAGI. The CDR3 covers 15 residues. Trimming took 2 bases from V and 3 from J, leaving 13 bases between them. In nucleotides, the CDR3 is TGTGCCAGCAGTTACAGTTTATCGAGTTACTATGGCTACACCTTC. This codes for CASSYSLSSYYGYTF.

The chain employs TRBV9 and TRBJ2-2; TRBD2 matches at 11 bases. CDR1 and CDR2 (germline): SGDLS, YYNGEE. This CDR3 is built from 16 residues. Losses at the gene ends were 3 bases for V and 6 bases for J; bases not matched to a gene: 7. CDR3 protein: CASSDQLAGVAGELFF. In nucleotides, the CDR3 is TGTGCCAGCAGCGATCAACTAGCGGGAGTGGCCGGGGAGCTGTTTTTT.

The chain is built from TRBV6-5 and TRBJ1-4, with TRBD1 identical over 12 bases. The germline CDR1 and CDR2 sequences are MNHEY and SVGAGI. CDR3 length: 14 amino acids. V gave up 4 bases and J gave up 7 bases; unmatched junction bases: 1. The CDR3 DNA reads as TGTGCCAGCAGTTGGGACAGGGGGCGTGAAAAACTGTTTTTT. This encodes CASSWDRGREKLFF.

The CDR3 spells CATPVDQPQHF. The CDR3 nucleotides are TGTGCCACCCCCGTCGATCAGCCCCAGCATTTT. The V and J genes are TRBV5-5 and TRBJ1-5; unclear D gene. V was cut by 9 bases and J by 5 bases, with 9 bases left in between. This CDR3 comprises 11 residues. Germline V gene sequence: CDR1 SGHKS, CDR2 YYEKEE (reference sequence).